This T cell receptor (beta chain) was sequenced during a study of blood T cells in healthy people across ages. Study information: Template-switching capture recovered about one barcoded beta molecule per two T cells. Overall study results and limits: Age brought a roughly linear fall in TCR beta diversity measured per million T cells.

Per germline, CDR1 SGHNT and CDR2 YENEEA. The junction had 8 bases not matched to a gene; V was cut back by 3 bases and J by 1 base. The CDR3 contains 18 residues. This clonotype was observed a handful of times. Its specificity is unknown. The second PCR ran roughly 7 to 12 cycles with a sample-barcoded 5' primer and J-beta primers. Unique molecular identifiers of 12 random nucleotides labeled each cDNA. Each CDR3 protein gets one entry after TCRdb re-called the 5' RACE reads with MiXCR. Of roughly 500,000 distinct CDR3 sequences detected, roughly 28% appear once; the ten largest clones hold approximately 17%.

Sequenced sample: blood. The chain carries TRBV11-3 and TRBJ2-5; 13 nucleotides match TRBD2. This clonotype originated in a woman in her 70s in good health. Here the CDR3 DNA reads TGTGCCAGCAGCTTTGGGACTAGCGGGGCCCCTAGCCAAGAGACCCAGTACTTC. This gives the protein CASSFGTSGAPSQETQYF.